What follows are 6 T cell receptor beta chains derived from one specimen sequenced in a study of T cells after yellow fever vaccination. TCRdb independently ran MiXCR on the 5' RACE reads; one entry per CDR3 protein. This table holds 250,000 to 300,000 distinct CDR3 sequences, roughly 5.2% found once. Sequences were derived from CD4+ T cells sorted from PBMCs, sampled on the day of the yellow fever booster vaccination. These receptors originate from a man aged 18-30 years who received the YFV17D yellow fever vaccine.

A few counts support this clonotype. In DNA, the CDR3 is TGTGCCAGCAGCCCGGCGGGACTAGCGGGGAGGGGGACCCAGTACTTC. The encoded protein is CASSPAGLAGRGTQYF. This chain joins TRBV7-2 and TRBJ2-5; 13 nucleotides line up with TRBD2. The CDR3 runs 16 residues. Germline CDR1 and CDR2: SGHTA and FQGNSA. Losses at the gene ends were 5 bases for V and 7 bases for J; bases not matched to a gene: 10.

This clonotype was counted once. The V and J genes are TRBV7-9 and TRBJ2-3, with D perhaps matching TRBD2 (8 bases). The CDR3 sequence is 14 residues long. Germline CDR1 is SEHNR and CDR2 is FQNEAQ (reference sequence). Trimming pared 5 bases from V and 4 bases from J, leaving 13 bases between. The CDR3 region has the DNA TGTGCCAGCAGCAACAGGGGACTAGCAGATACGCAGTATTTT. This sequence encodes CASSNRGLADTQYF.

This clonotype turned up a few times. The chain carries TRBV6-2 or TRBV6-3 and TRBJ2-3; D call uncertain. Trimming pared 6 bases from V and 0 bases from J, leaving 13 bases between. Germline assignment: CDR1 MNHEY and CDR2 SVGEGT. The CDR3 sequence is 15 residues long. As DNA, the CDR3 is TGTGCCAGCAGCCCCGTTGGGCCTAGCACAGATACGCAGTATTTT. This encodes CASSPVGPSTDTQYF.

This chain uses TRBV7-2 with TRBJ2-1, with D maybe TRBD2 (6 bases). With 0 bases removed from V and 4 bases from J, the gap between germline ends came to 16 bases. Germline V gene data show CDR1 as SGHTA and CDR2 as FQGNSA. The CDR3 sequence is 17 residues long. The CDR3 region has the DNA TGTGCCAGCAGCTTAGCGATTGGAGGGGCAGGGTACAATGAGCAGTTCTTC. It yields the protein CASSLAIGGAGYNEQFF.

This clonotype was found many times. This chain links TRBV5-1 with TRBJ1-1; TRBD1 might be the D (5 bases). CDR1 and CDR2 from the germline V gene are SGHRS and YFSETQ. The CDR3 is made up of 15 amino acids. The germline V and J ends were trimmed by 0 bases and 6 bases, with 15 bases remaining between them. For the CDR3, the DNA is TGCGCCAGCAGCTTGGGGGTCTCAGGGCCCGCTGAAGCTTTCTTT. Translated: CASSLGVSGPAEAFF.

The table lists this clonotype with many counts. The rearrangement uses TRBV12-3 or TRBV12-4 and TRBJ2-6; D ambiguous. V was pared by 3 bases and J by 4 bases, with 7 bases between. The CDR3 has 14 amino acids. CDR3 DNA sequence: TGTGCCAGCAGTTTGGTGGCGGGGGCCAACGTCCTGACTTTC. Amino acids: CASSLVAGANVLTF.